Below are 23 T cell receptor beta chains sequenced from a single sample in a study of cytomegalovirus exposure and HLA in healthy donors. Sequenced by immunoSEQ multiplex PCR; TCRdb stores in-frame clones only, minus some. The repertoire consists of about 150,000 clones, with less than 90% occurring once and the leading ten covering under 25%. The sequenced sample was PBMCs. These receptors all stem from a man between 18 and 35 years old in good health and CMV-seropositive.

V and J are TRBV9 and TRBJ1-1; D is unclear. The CDR3 contains 13 residues. The germline V gene encodes CDR1 SGDLS and CDR2 YYNGEE. Trimming removed 0 bases from V and 4 bases from J, with 7 bases in between. The CDR3 bases are TGTGCCAGCAGCGTAGACCTGAGCACTGAAGCTTTCTTT. Its protein is CASSVDLSTEAFF. Full variable domain (rest looked up from reference TRBV9 and TRBJ1-1): DSGVTQTPKHLITATGQRVTLRCSPRSGDLSVYWYQQSLDQGLQFLIQYYNGEERAKGNILERFSAQQFPDLHSELNLSSLELGDSALYFCASSVDLSTEAFFGQGTRLTVV.

The rearrangement links TRBV9 to TRBJ1-2; D is perhaps TRBD1 (5 bases). V was shortened by 3 bases and J by 4 bases, with 22 bases between the two germline ends. From germline, CDR1 is SGDLS and CDR2 YYNGEE. The CDR3 has 17 amino acids. CDR3 protein: CASSASVARGPIYGYTF. The CDR3 DNA reads TGTGCCAGCAGCGCTAGCGTAGCGCGGGGACCGATCTATGGCTACACCTTC.

V and J are TRBV12-5 and TRBJ2-5; D might be TRBD1 (5 bases). The CDR3 contains 13 residues. Deletions cut 7 bases from V and 2 bases from J, with 11 bases between. Per germline, CDR1 LGHNT and CDR2 FRNRAP. The CDR3 coding sequence is TGTGCTAGTGCCTCGACAGAGCAAGAGACCCAGTACTTC. Its translation is CASASTEQETQYF. Combining the CDR3 with reference TRBV12-5 and TRBJ2-5 gives the whole variable domain DARVTQTPRHKVTEMGQEVTMRCQPILGHNTVFWYRQTMMQGLELLAYFRNRAPLDDSGMPKDRFSAEMPDATLATLKIQPSEPRDSAVYFCASASTEQETQYFGPGTRLLVL.

This chain links TRBV4-3 with TRBJ1-1, with 9 bases aligning to TRBD1. The V gene end was trimmed by 1 base and the J gene end by 3 bases; junction bases not matched to a gene: 3. CDR1 and CDR2 (germline): LGHNA, YSLEER. The length of the CDR3 is 15 residues. CDR3 sequence (DNA): TGCGCCAGCAGCCAAGTTGGGACAGGGCACACTGAAGCTTTCTTT. Translated, it gives CASSQVGTGHTEAFF.

This chain links TRBV18 with TRBJ1-2; 8 positions match TRBD1. Looked up from germline, CDR1 is KGHSH and CDR2 is LQKENI. The CDR3 loop spans 14 amino acids. Trimming at V came to 6 bases and at J to 8 bases, leaving 11 bases not matched to a gene. The CDR3 nucleotides are TGTGCCAGCTCGCCCACGACTCAGGGGGCCGGCTACACCTTC. Amino acid sequence: CASSPTTQGAGYTF.

The chain recombines TRBV19 with TRBJ1-5; D unresolved. The CDR3 has 17 residues. Per germline, CDR1 LNHDA and CDR2 SQIVND (reference sequence). V was cut by 4 bases and J by 1 base, with 17 bases left in between. CDR3 nucleotide sequence: TGTGCCAGTAGTACCCTCTTTGGCCCCGGGAGCAATCAGCCCCAGCATTTT. It is translated as CASSTLFGPGSNQPQHF.

The chain combines TRBV7-8 with TRBJ2-3; 10 bases map to TRBD2. The junction had 9 bases not matched to a gene; V was cut back by 1 base and J by 5 bases. The length of the CDR3 is 17 residues. Germline assignment: CDR1 SGHVS and CDR2 FQNEAQ. Here the CDR3 DNA reads TGTGCCAGCAGCTTAGAACGGTTTAGCGGGGGGAAAGATACGCAGTATTTT. This gives the protein CASSLERFSGGKDTQYF. Full variable domain (rest looked up from reference TRBV7-8 and TRBJ2-3): GAGVSQSPRYKVAKRGQDVALRCDPISGHVSLFWYQQALGQGPEFLTYFQNEAQLDKSGLPSDRFFAERPEGSVSTLKIQRTQQEDSAVYLCASSLERFSGGKDTQYFGPGTRLTVL.

The chain couples TRBV27 to TRBJ1-2, with D unresolved. V dropped 6 bases and J dropped 0 bases, with 8 bases sitting between them. The CDR3 has 13 amino acids. The germline V gene has CDR1 MNHEY and CDR2 SMNVEV (reference sequence). CDR3: CASRVAANYGYTF. In nucleotides, the CDR3 is TGTGCCAGCAGGGTTGCAGCTAACTATGGCTACACCTTC.

The chain recombines TRBV9 with TRBJ2-7; 7 bases align to TRBD1. The CDR3 extends over 15 amino acids. V was pared by 3 bases and J by 2 bases, with 8 bases of the junction left unmatched. Germline CDR1 SGDLS, CDR2 YYNGEE. As DNA, the CDR3 is TGTGCCAGCAGCGGGTTCCGGGACAGCACCTACGAGCAGTACTTC. It codes for CASSGFRDSTYEQYF.

The chain combines TRBV5-1 with TRBJ2-7; the D gene is possibly TRBD1 (6 bases). This CDR3 has 15 amino acids. The germline V and J ends were trimmed by 5 bases and 6 bases, with 21 bases remaining between them. CDR1 and CDR2 from the germline V gene are SGHRS and YFSETQ. DNA of the CDR3: TGCGCCAGCAGTAAGCTATCCGGGACAACTGCCGAGCAGTACTTC. This encodes CASSKLSGTTAEQYF.

This rearrangement joins TRBV6-1 to TRBJ2-7, with D possibly TRBD1 on 6 matching bases. This CDR3 has 14 amino acids. V lost 2 bases, J lost 3 bases, and 11 bases lay in between. CDR1 MNHNS and CDR2 SASEGT come from the germline V gene. The CDR3, as DNA: TGTGCCAGCAGTGAAATTGGGGGCCTCTACGAGCAGTACTTC. Translated: CASSEIGGLYEQYF.

As DNA, the CDR3 is TGTGCCCATATCAGCGGGGGGTACAATGAGCAGTTCTTC. Protein sequence: CAHISGGYNEQFF. The genes are TRBV14 and TRBJ2-1; 9 positions match TRBD2. The CDR3 covers 13 residues. Trimming removed 11 bases from V and 4 bases from J; junction bases left unmatched: 6. Germline V gene lookup returns CDR1 SGHDN and CDR2 FVKESK.

This clone was seen a handful of times. The chain is built from TRBV4-2 and TRBJ2-1; D gene ambiguous. This CDR3 comprises 16 residues. Trimming cost V 3 bases and J 2 bases, with 14 bases left between them. In germline, CDR1 is LGHNA, CDR2 YNFKEQ. The CDR3 here is CASSQVDGEAYNEQFF. Written as DNA, the CDR3 is TGTGCCAGCAGCCAGGTAGACGGTGAGGCCTACAATGAGCAGTTCTTC.

The chain has TRBV6-1 and TRBJ1-2; TRBD1 is a possible D gene (6 bases). The CDR3 runs 15 residues. With 1 base removed from V and 7 bases from J, the gap between germline ends came to 16 bases. Germline CDR1 MNHNS, CDR2 SASEGT. Here the CDR3 DNA reads TGTGCCAGCAGTGAAGGCGGGGGCTATGGGCTTGGCTACACCTTC. Translated: CASSEGGGYGLGYTF.

The rearrangement links TRBV7-6 to TRBJ2-1; the D gene is possibly TRBD2 (5 bases). Per germline, CDR1 SGHVS and CDR2 FNYEAQ. Trimming removed 4 bases at V and 6 bases at J, with 10 bases between. The CDR3 length is 13 residues. The CDR3 region is CASSSAGLNEQFF. Written as DNA, the CDR3 is TGTGCCAGCAGCTCCGCGGGTCTCAATGAGCAGTTCTTC.

The rearrangement uses TRBV7-9 and TRBJ2-3; the D gene is possibly TRBD1 (5 bases). CDR3 length: 14 residues. V lost 1 base and J lost 4, with 9 bases in between. CDR1 is SEHNR and CDR2 is FQNEAQ in the germline V gene (reference sequence). The CDR3 DNA follows: TGTGCCAGCAGCTTAGATCAGGGTGCAGATACGCAGTATTTT. Its protein product is CASSLDQGADTQYF.

The chain uses TRBV19 and TRBJ1-6, with 8 bases identical to TRBD1. V was pared by 9 bases and J by 4 bases, with 8 bases of the junction left unmatched. The V gene's germline CDR1 is LNHDA and CDR2 SQIVND (reference sequence). The CDR3 sequence is 15 residues long. CDR3 sequence reads: CASSTGAKYNSPLHF. The CDR3 nucleotides are TGTGCCAGCTCGACAGGGGCGAAATATAATTCACCCCTCCACTTT.

The gene calls are TRBV25-1 and TRBJ2-5, with D possibly being TRBD2 (6 bases). Germline CDR1 MGHDK, CDR2 SYGVNS. This CDR3 contains 15 residues. V dropped 3 bases and J dropped 1 base, with 12 bases sitting between them. For the CDR3, the DNA is TGTGCCAGCAGTGATTACACGGGAGTCCAAGAGACCCAGTACTTC. It is translated as CASSDYTGVQETQYF.

The gene calls are TRBV30 and TRBJ2-7; 10 bases align to TRBD1. Trimming took 8 bases from V and 0 from J; bases not matched to a gene: 4. The germline V gene has CDR1 GTSNPN and CDR2 SVGIG (reference sequence). This CDR3 region has 13 residues. CDR3 sequence: CAQRDRGSYEQYF. CDR3 in DNA: TGTGCCCAGCGGGACAGGGGCTCCTACGAGCAGTACTTC.

V is TRBV7-9 and J is TRBJ2-5; D is ambiguous. V shed 3 bases and J shed 2 bases, with 10 bases lying between them. The CDR3 consists of 14 residues. Looked up from germline, CDR1 is SEHNR and CDR2 is FQNEAQ (reference sequence). The CDR3 DNA is TGTGCCAGCAGCTTGGTTCAGGTGCAAGAGACCCAGTACTTC. It is translated as CASSLVQVQETQYF.

This chain joins TRBV5-4 and TRBJ2-7; 13 nucleotides match TRBD2. The CDR3 has 15 residues. CDR1 is SGHNT and CDR2 is YYREEE in the germline V gene (reference sequence). The junction had 5 bases not matched to a gene; V was cut back by 4 bases and J by 4 bases. Here the CDR3 DNA reads TGTGCCAGCAGCGGCGGGACTAGCGGGGCTTACGAGCAGTACTTC. Its protein is CASSGGTSGAYEQYF.

The chain combines TRBV7-9 with TRBJ1-1; no firm D call. CDR1 and CDR2 (germline): SEHNR, FQNEAQ (reference sequence). This CDR3 has 14 residues. V was pared by 10 bases and J by 5 bases, with 20 bases between. The CDR3 DNA is TGTGCCACCCTAGGCGGGGTGGTCGATACTGAAGCTTTCTTT. Protein product: CATLGGVVDTEAFF.

The chain employs TRBV21-1 and TRBJ2-2; the table assigns TRBD2, which was not confirmed against the DNA. TRBV21-1 is described as a pseudogene. The CDR3 has 19 amino acids. CDR3 protein: CASSKAEGLAGGGTGELFF. The DNA for the CDR3 is TGTGCCAGCAGCAAAGCGGAGGGACTAGCGGGAGGGGGCACCGGGGAGCTGTTTTTT.